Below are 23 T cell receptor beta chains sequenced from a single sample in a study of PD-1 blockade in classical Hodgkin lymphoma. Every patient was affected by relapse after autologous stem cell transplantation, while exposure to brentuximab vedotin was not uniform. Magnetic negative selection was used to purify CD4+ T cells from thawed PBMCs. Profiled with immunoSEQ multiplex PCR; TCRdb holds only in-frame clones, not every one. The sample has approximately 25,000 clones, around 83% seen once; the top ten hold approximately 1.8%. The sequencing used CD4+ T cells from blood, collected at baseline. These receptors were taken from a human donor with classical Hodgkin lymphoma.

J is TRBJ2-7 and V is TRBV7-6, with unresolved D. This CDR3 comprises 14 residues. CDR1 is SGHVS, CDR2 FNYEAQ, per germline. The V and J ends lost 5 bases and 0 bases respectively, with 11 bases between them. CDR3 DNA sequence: TGTGCCAGCAGCCGAGCTGGTAGCTCCTACGAGCAGTACTTC. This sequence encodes CASSRAGSSYEQYF. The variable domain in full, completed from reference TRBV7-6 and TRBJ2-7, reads GAGVSQSPRYKVTKRGQDVALRCDPISGHVSLYWYRQALGQGPEFLTYFNYEAQQDKSGLPNDRFSAERPEGSISTLTIQRTEQRDSAMYRCASSRAGSSYEQYFGPGTRLTVT.

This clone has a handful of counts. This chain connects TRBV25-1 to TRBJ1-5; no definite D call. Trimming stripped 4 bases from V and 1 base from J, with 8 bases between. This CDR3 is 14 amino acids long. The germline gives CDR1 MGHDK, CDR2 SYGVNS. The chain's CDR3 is CASSASYSNQPQHF. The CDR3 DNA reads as TGTGCCAGCAGTGCATCATACAGCAATCAGCCCCAGCATTTT.

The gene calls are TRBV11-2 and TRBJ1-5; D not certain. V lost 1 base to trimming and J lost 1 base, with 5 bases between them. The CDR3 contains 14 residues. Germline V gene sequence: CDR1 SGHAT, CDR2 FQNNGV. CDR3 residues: CASSLAKSNQPQHF. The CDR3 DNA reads TGTGCCAGCAGCTTAGCGAAGAGCAATCAGCCCCAGCATTTT.

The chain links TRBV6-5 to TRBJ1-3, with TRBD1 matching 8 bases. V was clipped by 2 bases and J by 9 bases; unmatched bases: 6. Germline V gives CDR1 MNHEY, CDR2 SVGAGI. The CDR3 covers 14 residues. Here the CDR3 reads CASSYTGTGGTIYF. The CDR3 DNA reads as TGTGCCAGCAGTTACACAGGGACAGGCGGCACCATATATTTT.

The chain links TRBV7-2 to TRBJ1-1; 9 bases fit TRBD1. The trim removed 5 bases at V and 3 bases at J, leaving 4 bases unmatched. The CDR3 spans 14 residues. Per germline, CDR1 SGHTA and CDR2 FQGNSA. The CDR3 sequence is CASSIQGADTEAFF. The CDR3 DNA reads TGTGCCAGCAGCATACAGGGGGCCGACACTGAAGCTTTCTTT.

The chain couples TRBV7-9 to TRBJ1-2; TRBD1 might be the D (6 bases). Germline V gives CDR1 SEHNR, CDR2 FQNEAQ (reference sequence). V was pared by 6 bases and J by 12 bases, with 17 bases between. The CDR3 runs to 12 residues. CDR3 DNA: TGTGCCAGCAGTCAGATAGGACAGCTAGACACCTTC. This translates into CASSQIGQLDTF.

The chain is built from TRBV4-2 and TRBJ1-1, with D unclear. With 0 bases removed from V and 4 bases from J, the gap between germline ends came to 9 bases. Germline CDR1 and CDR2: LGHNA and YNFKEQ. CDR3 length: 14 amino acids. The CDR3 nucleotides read TGTGCCAGCAGCCAAGATAGGTCGGTCACTGAAGCTTTCTTT. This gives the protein CASSQDRSVTEAFF.

The CDR3 sequence is CASSLTHHRQETQYF. The CDR3 nucleotides read TGTGCCAGCAGCTTAACACACCACCGCCAAGAGACCCAGTACTTC. V and J are TRBV7-3 and TRBJ2-5; D gene ambiguous. Germline CDR1 and CDR2: SGHTA and FQGTGA. V lost 0 bases and J 1 base, leaving 9 bases between the germline ends. This CDR3 region has 15 residues.

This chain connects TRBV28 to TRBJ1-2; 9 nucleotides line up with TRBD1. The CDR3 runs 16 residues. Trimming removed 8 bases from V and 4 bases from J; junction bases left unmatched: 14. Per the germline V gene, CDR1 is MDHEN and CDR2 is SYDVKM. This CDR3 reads CASGEQGARDFYGYTF. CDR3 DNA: TGTGCCAGCGGAGAACAGGGGGCCCGCGACTTCTATGGCTACACCTTC.

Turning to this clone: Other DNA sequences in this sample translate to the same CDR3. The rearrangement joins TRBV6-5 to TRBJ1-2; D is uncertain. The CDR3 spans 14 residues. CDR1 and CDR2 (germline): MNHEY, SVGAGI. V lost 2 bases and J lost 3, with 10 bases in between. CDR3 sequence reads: CASSYGESDYGYTF. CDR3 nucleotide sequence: TGTGCCAGCAGTTACGGGGAGTCAGACTATGGCTACACCTTC.

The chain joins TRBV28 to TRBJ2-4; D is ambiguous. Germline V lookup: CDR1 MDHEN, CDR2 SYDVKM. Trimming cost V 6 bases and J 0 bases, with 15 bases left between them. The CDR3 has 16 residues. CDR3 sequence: CASSTFQYLAKNIQYF. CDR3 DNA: TGTGCCAGCAGCACTTTCCAGTACCTAGCCAAAAACATTCAGTACTTC.

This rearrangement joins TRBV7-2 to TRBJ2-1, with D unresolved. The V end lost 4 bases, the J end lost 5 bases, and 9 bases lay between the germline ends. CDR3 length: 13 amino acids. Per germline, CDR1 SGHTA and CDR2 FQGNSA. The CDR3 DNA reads TGTGCCAGCAGCTCCCGGGTCCACAATGAGCAGTTCTTC. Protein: CASSSRVHNEQFF. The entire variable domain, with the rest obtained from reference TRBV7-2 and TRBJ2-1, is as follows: GAGVSQSPSNKVTEKGKDVELRCDPISGHTALYWYRQSLGQGLEFLIYFQGNSAPDKSGLPSDRFSAERTGGSVSTLTIQRTQQEDSAVYLCASSSRVHNEQFFGPGTRLTVL.

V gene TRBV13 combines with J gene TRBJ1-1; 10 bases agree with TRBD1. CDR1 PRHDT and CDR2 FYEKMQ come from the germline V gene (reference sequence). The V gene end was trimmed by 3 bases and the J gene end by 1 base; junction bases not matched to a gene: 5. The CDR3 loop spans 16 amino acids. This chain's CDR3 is CASSFGTGVANTEAFF. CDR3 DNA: TGTGCCAGCAGCTTCGGGACAGGGGTGGCGAACACTGAAGCTTTCTTT.

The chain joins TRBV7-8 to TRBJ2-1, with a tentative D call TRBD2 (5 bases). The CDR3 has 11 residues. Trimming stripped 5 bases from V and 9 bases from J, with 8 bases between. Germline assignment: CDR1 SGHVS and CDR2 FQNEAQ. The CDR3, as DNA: TGTGCCAGCAGCCTCCGGGGTGAGCAGTTCTTC. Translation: CASSLRGEQFF.

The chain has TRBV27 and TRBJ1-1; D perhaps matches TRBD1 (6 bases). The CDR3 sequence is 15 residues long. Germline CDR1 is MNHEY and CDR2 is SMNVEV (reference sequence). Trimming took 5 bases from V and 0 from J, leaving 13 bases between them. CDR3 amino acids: CASSEGDAVNTEAFF. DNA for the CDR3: TGTGCCAGCAGTGAGGGGGACGCAGTGAACACTGAAGCTTTCTTT.

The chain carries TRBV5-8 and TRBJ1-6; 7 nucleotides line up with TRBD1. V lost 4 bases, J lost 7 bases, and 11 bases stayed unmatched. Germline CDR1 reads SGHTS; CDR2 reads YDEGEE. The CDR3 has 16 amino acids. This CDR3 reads CASSQGQSFRNSPLHF. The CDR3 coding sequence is TGTGCCAGCAGCCAGGGACAGTCTTTTCGGAATTCACCCCTCCACTTT.

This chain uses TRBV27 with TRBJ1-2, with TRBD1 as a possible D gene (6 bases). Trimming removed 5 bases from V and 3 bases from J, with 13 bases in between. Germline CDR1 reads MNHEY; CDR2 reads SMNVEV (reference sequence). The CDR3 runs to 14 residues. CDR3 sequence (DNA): TGTGCCAGCAGTCTAAAGACAGGCCACTATGGCTACACCTTC. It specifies CASSLKTGHYGYTF.

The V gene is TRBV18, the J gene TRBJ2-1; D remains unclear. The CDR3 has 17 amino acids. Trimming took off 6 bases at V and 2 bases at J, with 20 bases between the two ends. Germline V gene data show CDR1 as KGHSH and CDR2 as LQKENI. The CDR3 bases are TGTGCCAGCTCTCAAGAGGAAGGACCCATCACCTACAATGAGCAGTTCTTC. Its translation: CASSQEEGPITYNEQFF.

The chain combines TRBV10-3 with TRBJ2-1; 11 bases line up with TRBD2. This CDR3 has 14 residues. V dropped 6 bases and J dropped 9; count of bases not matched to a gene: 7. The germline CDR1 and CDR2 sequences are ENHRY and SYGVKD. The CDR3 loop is CAIRGLAAQGEQFF. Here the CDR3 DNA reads TGTGCCATCAGGGGACTAGCGGCCCAGGGTGAGCAGTTCTTC.

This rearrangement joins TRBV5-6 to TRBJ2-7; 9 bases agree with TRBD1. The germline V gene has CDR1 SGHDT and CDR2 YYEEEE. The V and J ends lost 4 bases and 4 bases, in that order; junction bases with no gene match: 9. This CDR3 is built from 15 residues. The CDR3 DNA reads TGTGCCAGCAGCGGTTCCGGGACAGGGTGGTACGAGCAGTACTTC. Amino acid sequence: CASSGSGTGWYEQYF. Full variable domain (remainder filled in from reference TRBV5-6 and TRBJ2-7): DAGVTQSPTHLIKTRGQQVTLRCSPKSGHDTVSWYQQALGQGPQFIFQYYEEEERQRGNFPDRFSGHQFPNYSSELNVNALLLGDSALYLCASSGSGTGWYEQYFGPGTRLTVT.

The CDR3 protein is CASSFLPGQGTGELFF. CDR3 bases: TGTGCCAGCAGCTTCTTACCCGGACAGGGGACCGGGGAGCTGTTTTTT. The chain uses TRBV7-9 and TRBJ2-2; 9 bases match TRBD1. This CDR3 has 16 amino acids. V shed 3 bases and J 5 bases; nucleotides not matched to a gene: 7. CDR1 is SEHNR and CDR2 is FQNEAQ in the germline V gene (reference sequence). The entire variable domain, with the rest obtained from reference TRBV7-9 and TRBJ2-2, is as follows: DTGVSQNPRHKITKRGQNVTFRCDPISEHNRLYWYRQTLGQGPEFLTYFQNEAQLEKSRLLSDRFSAERPKGSFSTLEIQRTEQGDSAMYLCASSFLPGQGTGELFFGEGSRLTVL.

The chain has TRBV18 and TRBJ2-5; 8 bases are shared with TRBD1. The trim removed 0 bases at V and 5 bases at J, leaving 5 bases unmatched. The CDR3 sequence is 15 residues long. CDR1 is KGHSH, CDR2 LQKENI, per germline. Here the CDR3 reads CASSPPGTGGETQYF. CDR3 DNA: TGTGCCAGCTCACCACCCGGGACAGGCGGTGAGACCCAGTACTTC.

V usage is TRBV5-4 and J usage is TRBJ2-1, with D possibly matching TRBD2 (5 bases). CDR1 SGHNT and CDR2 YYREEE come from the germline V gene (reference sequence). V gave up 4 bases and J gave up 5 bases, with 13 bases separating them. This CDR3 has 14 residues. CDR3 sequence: CASSAWIGDNEQFF. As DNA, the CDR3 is TGTGCCAGCAGCGCTTGGATCGGGGACAATGAGCAGTTCTTC.